A selection of T cell receptor beta chains follows, all from one sample in a study of blood T cell repertoires in COVID-19. Sequenced by immunoSEQ multiplex PCR; TCRdb stores in-frame clones only, minus some. The sample shows roughly 250,000 clones, about 80% of them seen only once. Material: peripheral blood. The receptors shown here come from a woman older than 75 with acute or convalescent COVID-19. Each CDR3 is given with its conserved first and last residue. The order of the fields is clone size, V gene, J gene, D gene, CDR3 protein, CDR3 DNA. The D gene is left open where the match is weak. Expanded clones are given a class, and other clones once, few, many or no size at all.

clone size: -
V gene: TRBV5-5
J gene: TRBJ2-2
D gene: -
CDR3 protein: CASSGHDTGELFF
CDR3 DNA: TGTGCCAGCAGCGGGCATGACACCGGGGAGCTGTTTTTT

clone size: few
V gene: TRBV9
J gene: TRBJ2-5
D gene: -
CDR3 protein: CARSERSEETQYF
CDR3 DNA: TGTGCCAGATCCGAACGGTCCGAAGAGACCCAGTACTTC

clone size: -
V gene: TRBV11-3
J gene: TRBJ1-2
D gene: -
CDR3 protein: CASPPETYGYTF
CDR3 DNA: TGTGCCAGCCCTCCGGAGACCTATGGCTACACCTTC

clone size: -
V gene: TRBV3-1/TRBV3-2
J gene: TRBJ1-3
D gene: -
CDR3 protein: CASSQAQTGNTIYF
CDR3 DNA: TGTGCCAGCAGCCAAGCTCAGACTGGAAACACCATATATTTT

clone size: -
V gene: TRBV3-1/TRBV3-2
J gene: TRBJ2-3
D gene: TRBD2
CDR3 protein: CASSQEGTSGVTSTDTQYF
CDR3 DNA: TGTGCCAGCAGCCAAGAGGGGACTAGCGGGGTCACTAGCACAGATACGCAGTATTTT

clone size: -
V gene: TRBV6-5
J gene: TRBJ2-6
D gene: -
CDR3 protein: CAIATGSGANVLTF
CDR3 DNA: TGTGCCATAGCGACTGGCTCTGGGGCCAACGTCCTGACTTTC

clone size: -
V gene: TRBV5-5
J gene: TRBJ2-6
D gene: -
CDR3 protein: CASTVPRRGAGANVLTF
CDR3 DNA: TGTGCCAGCACCGTCCCCCGCAGGGGTGCGGGGGCCAACGTCCTGACTTTC

clone size: -
V gene: TRBV11-2
J gene: TRBJ1-1
D gene: TRBD1
CDR3 protein: CASSVQGAKMNTEAFF
CDR3 DNA: TGTGCCAGCAGCGTACAGGGGGCAAAAATGAACACTGAAGCTTTCTTT

clone size: -
V gene: TRBV11-2
J gene: TRBJ2-7
D gene: TRBD2
CDR3 protein: CASSLPAGGTYEQYF
CDR3 DNA: TGTGCCAGCAGCCTTCCGGCGGGGGGCACCTACGAGCAGTACTTC

clone size: once
V gene: TRBV19
J gene: TRBJ1-4
D gene: -
CDR3 protein: CASSIQGNEKLFF
CDR3 DNA: TGTGCCAGTAGTATACAGGGGAATGAAAAACTGTTTTTT

clone size: -
V gene: TRBV3-1/TRBV3-2
J gene: TRBJ1-2
D gene: TRBD1
CDR3 protein: CASSQVAGTGGALYGYTF
CDR3 DNA: TGTGCCAGCAGCCAAGTCGCCGGGACAGGGGGGGCTCTCTATGGCTACACCTTC

clone size: -
V gene: TRBV28
J gene: TRBJ1-3
D gene: TRBD1
CDR3 protein: CASSIGVRGGNTIYF
CDR3 DNA: TGTGCCAGCAGTATCGGGGTCAGGGGGGGAAACACCATATATTTT

clone size: -
V gene: TRBV5-8
J gene: TRBJ2-5
D gene: -
CDR3 protein: CASSPLGLKETQYF
CDR3 DNA: TGTGCCAGCAGCCCCCTGGGGCTAAAAGAGACCCAGTACTTC

clone size: -
V gene: TRBV5-1
J gene: TRBJ2-7
D gene: -
CDR3 protein: CASSLDRVSEQYF
CDR3 DNA: TGCGCCAGCAGCTTGGATCGGGTCTCCGAGCAGTACTTC

clone size: -
V gene: TRBV28
J gene: TRBJ2-7
D gene: -
CDR3 protein: CASRGRGRGLSYEQYF
CDR3 DNA: TGTGCCAGCAGGGGCAGGGGCAGGGGCCTCTCCTACGAGCAGTACTTC

clone size: once
V gene: TRBV3-1/TRBV3-2
J gene: TRBJ2-1
D gene: TRBD1
CDR3 protein: CASSPAGTGKFF
CDR3 DNA: TGTGCCAGCAGCCCCGCGGGGACAGGGAAGTTCTTC

clone size: -
V gene: TRBV19
J gene: TRBJ2-1
D gene: -
CDR3 protein: CASSTGGAEPYNEQFF
CDR3 DNA: TGTGCCAGTAGTACGGGCGGGGCGGAACCCTACAATGAGCAGTTCTTC

clone size: -
V gene: TRBV5-4
J gene: TRBJ1-2
D gene: -
CDR3 protein: CASSLDWQGLYGYTF
CDR3 DNA: TGTGCCAGCAGCTTGGATTGGCAGGGGTTGTATGGCTACACCTTC

clone size: -
V gene: TRBV5-1
J gene: TRBJ2-1
D gene: TRBD2
CDR3 protein: CASSFIGGASYNEQFF
CDR3 DNA: TGCGCCAGCAGCTTTATCGGGGGGGCGTCCTACAATGAGCAGTTCTTC

clone size: -
V gene: TRBV7-9
J gene: TRBJ1-2
D gene: -
CDR3 protein: CASSYLRGLDYGYTF
CDR3 DNA: TGTGCCAGCAGCTACCTCAGGGGCCTGGACTATGGCTACACCTTC

clone size: -
V gene: TRBV2
J gene: TRBJ2-1
D gene: TRBD1
CDR3 protein: CASSTGTGGYNEQFF
CDR3 DNA: TGTGCCAGCAGTACCGGGACAGGGGGATACAATGAGCAGTTCTTC

clone size: -
V gene: TRBV29-1
J gene: TRBJ1-1
D gene: TRBD1
CDR3 protein: CSVGRQTGGRGAEAFF
CDR3 DNA: TGCAGCGTTGGGAGACAGACAGGGGGCAGAGGAGCTGAAGCTTTCTTT

clone size: -
V gene: TRBV19
J gene: TRBJ2-2
D gene: TRBD1
CDR3 protein: CASSMTGGTGELFF
CDR3 DNA: TGTGCCAGTAGTATGACAGGGGGCACCGGGGAGCTGTTTTTT

clone size: -
V gene: TRBV7-8
J gene: TRBJ2-1
D gene: TRBD1
CDR3 protein: CASSRGQGLVNEQFF
CDR3 DNA: TGTGCCAGCAGCCGCGGACAGGGGCTTGTTAATGAGCAGTTCTTC

clone size: -
V gene: TRBV7-3
J gene: TRBJ2-1
D gene: -
CDR3 protein: CASSLGAAGRLSNEQFF
CDR3 DNA: TGTGCCAGCAGCTTAGGGGCGGCGGGGAGGTTGAGCAATGAGCAGTTCTTC

clone size: -
V gene: TRBV4-1
J gene: TRBJ1-4
D gene: -
CDR3 protein: CASSQDQGRSSTNEKLFF
CDR3 DNA: TGCGCCAGCAGCCAAGATCAGGGCCGCTCTTCAACTAATGAAAAACTGTTTTTT

clone size: many
V gene: TRBV7-2
J gene: TRBJ1-2
D gene: -
CDR3 protein: CASSPRTDGYTF
CDR3 DNA: TGTGCCAGCAGCCCAAGGACAGACGGCTACACCTTC

clone size: once
V gene: TRBV18
J gene: TRBJ2-3
D gene: -
CDR3 protein: CASSSILDRSTDTQYF
CDR3 DNA: TGTGCCAGCTCATCCATCCTCGACAGAAGCACAGATACGCAGTATTTT

clone size: -
V gene: TRBV6-4
J gene: TRBJ2-3
D gene: TRBD2
CDR3 protein: CASSAEIAGSTDTQYF
CDR3 DNA: TGTGCCAGCAGTGCCGAAATAGCGGGGTCCACAGATACGCAGTATTTT

clone size: -
V gene: TRBV30
J gene: TRBJ1-3
D gene: -
CDR3 protein: CAWRQGNTIYF
CDR3 DNA: TGTGCCTGGAGGCAGGGAAACACCATATATTTT

clone size: -
V gene: TRBV3-1/TRBV3-2
J gene: TRBJ1-5
D gene: -
CDR3 protein: CASSQAWGSQPQHF
CDR3 DNA: TGTGCCAGCAGCCAAGCGTGGGGCTCACAGCCCCAGCATTTT

clone size: -
V gene: TRBV2
J gene: TRBJ2-5
D gene: TRBD1
CDR3 protein: CASAREDRGQETQYF
CDR3 DNA: TGTGCCAGCGCCAGAGAGGACAGGGGTCAAGAGACCCAGTACTTC

clone size: -
V gene: TRBV11-2
J gene: TRBJ1-5
D gene: -
CDR3 protein: CASSSGHRDQPQHF
CDR3 DNA: TGTGCCAGCAGCTCTGGACATAGGGATCAGCCCCAGCATTTT

clone size: -
V gene: TRBV5-1
J gene: TRBJ2-5
D gene: -
CDR3 protein: CASSPPTGAETQYF
CDR3 DNA: TGCGCCAGCAGCCCCCCCACTGGGGCGGAGACCCAGTACTTC

clone size: -
V gene: TRBV18
J gene: TRBJ1-1
D gene: -
CDR3 protein: CASPPRGGDTEAFF
CDR3 DNA: TGTGCCAGCCCACCACGGGGGGGGGACACTGAAGCTTTCTTT

clone size: few
V gene: TRBV9
J gene: TRBJ2-2
D gene: TRBD1
CDR3 protein: CASSVVGQGIRELFF
CDR3 DNA: TGTGCCAGCAGCGTAGTGGGACAGGGTATCAGGGAGCTGTTTTTT

clone size: -
V gene: TRBV6-5
J gene: TRBJ1-5
D gene: -
CDR3 protein: CASQRPGRSNQPQHF
CDR3 DNA: TGTGCCAGCCAACGGCCAGGGCGGAGCAATCAGCCCCAGCATTTT

clone size: -
V gene: TRBV30
J gene: TRBJ2-1
D gene: -
CDR3 protein: CASTPPRSYNEQFF
CDR3 DNA: TGTGCCTCAACTCCCCCTCGTTCCTACAATGAGCAGTTCTTC

clone size: -
V gene: TRBV11-2
J gene: TRBJ2-1
D gene: -
CDR3 protein: CASSLDTGPSYNEQFF
CDR3 DNA: TGTGCCAGCAGCTTAGACACAGGGCCCTCCTACAATGAGCAGTTCTTC

clone size: -
V gene: TRBV9
J gene: TRBJ2-1
D gene: -
CDR3 protein: CASSPPPSSYNEQFF
CDR3 DNA: TGTGCCAGCAGCCCTCCCCCTAGCTCCTACAATGAGCAGTTCTTC

clone size: -
V gene: TRBV5-6
J gene: TRBJ2-7
D gene: -
CDR3 protein: CASSQSPGSSYEQYF
CDR3 DNA: TGTGCCAGCAGCCAGAGCCCAGGTTCTTCCTACGAGCAGTACTTC

clone size: -
V gene: TRBV2
J gene: TRBJ2-5
D gene: TRBD2
CDR3 protein: CASSELAGGRRETQYF
CDR3 DNA: TGTGCCAGCAGTGAGCTAGCGGGGGGGCGGAGAGAGACCCAGTACTTC

clone size: -
V gene: TRBV5-4
J gene: TRBJ2-7
D gene: -
CDR3 protein: CASSLRGYEQYF
CDR3 DNA: TGTGCCAGCAGCTTGAGGGGTTACGAGCAGTACTTC

clone size: -
V gene: TRBV3-1/TRBV3-2
J gene: TRBJ2-7
D gene: TRBD2
CDR3 protein: CASSRIAGGSYEQYF
CDR3 DNA: TGTGCCAGCAGCCGTATAGCGGGGGGCTCCTACGAGCAGTACTTC

clone size: -
V gene: TRBV11-2
J gene: TRBJ2-1
D gene: -
CDR3 protein: CASSLEAGYNEQFF
CDR3 DNA: TGTGCCAGCAGCTTAGAGGCCGGGTACAATGAGCAGTTCTTC

clone size: -
V gene: TRBV28
J gene: TRBJ2-5
D gene: TRBD2
CDR3 protein: CASSIPGLAGIKTQYF
CDR3 DNA: TGTGCCAGCAGTATCCCGGGACTAGCGGGGATTAAGACCCAGTACTTC

clone size: -
V gene: TRBV6-5
J gene: TRBJ1-3
D gene: TRBD1
CDR3 protein: CASSHRGGNTIYF
CDR3 DNA: TGTGCCAGCAGTCACAGGGGTGGAAACACCATATATTTT

clone size: -
V gene: TRBV6-2/TRBV6-3
J gene: TRBJ1-5
D gene: -
CDR3 protein: CASSSGNQPQHF
CDR3 DNA: TGTGCCAGCAGTTCCGGGAATCAGCCCCAGCATTTT

clone size: -
V gene: TRBV20-1
J gene: TRBJ2-5
D gene: TRBD1
CDR3 protein: CSADRVETQYF
CDR3 DNA: TGCAGTGCGGACAGGGTAGAGACCCAGTACTTC

clone size: -
V gene: TRBV3-1/TRBV3-2
J gene: TRBJ1-5
D gene: -
CDR3 protein: CASSQERDQPQHF
CDR3 DNA: TGTGCCAGCAGCCAAGAACGGGATCAGCCCCAGCATTTT

clone size: -
V gene: TRBV14
J gene: TRBJ2-1
D gene: TRBD2
CDR3 protein: CASSQEGKLAGLYNEQFF
CDR3 DNA: TGTGCCAGCAGCCAAGAAGGGAAACTAGCGGGTCTATACAATGAGCAGTTCTTC

clone size: -
V gene: TRBV5-1
J gene: TRBJ1-3
D gene: TRBD1
CDR3 protein: CASSLKTGGIGNTIYF
CDR3 DNA: TGCGCCAGCAGCTTGAAGACAGGGGGAATTGGAAACACCATATATTTT

clone size: -
V gene: TRBV5-1
J gene: TRBJ2-3
D gene: TRBD2
CDR3 protein: CASSSTSGGASDTQYF
CDR3 DNA: TGCGCCAGCAGCTCCACTAGCGGGGGGGCGTCAGATACGCAGTATTTT

clone size: -
V gene: TRBV3-1/TRBV3-2
J gene: TRBJ1-2
D gene: TRBD1
CDR3 protein: CASSQDKQGARGGYTF
CDR3 DNA: TGTGCCAGCAGCCAAGATAAACAGGGGGCGCGTGGTGGCTACACCTTC

clone size: -
V gene: TRBV5-6
J gene: TRBJ2-3
D gene: TRBD2
CDR3 protein: CASSPGLAGGHDTQYF
CDR3 DNA: TGTGCCAGCAGCCCGGGACTAGCGGGGGGGCACGATACGCAGTATTTT

clone size: -
V gene: TRBV3-1/TRBV3-2
J gene: TRBJ1-6
D gene: TRBD1
CDR3 protein: CASSGQGNSPLHF
CDR3 DNA: TGTGCCAGCAGCGGACAGGGAAATTCACCCCTCCACTTT

clone size: -
V gene: TRBV19
J gene: TRBJ1-6
D gene: -
CDR3 protein: CASRQDNSPLHF
CDR3 DNA: TGTGCCAGTAGACAAGATAATTCACCCCTCCACTTT

clone size: -
V gene: TRBV5-1
J gene: TRBJ2-3
D gene: TRBD2
CDR3 protein: CASSLLPGGATDTQYF
CDR3 DNA: TGCGCCAGCAGCCTCCTTCCGGGGGGGGCCACAGATACGCAGTATTTT

clone size: -
V gene: TRBV6-4
J gene: TRBJ1-5
D gene: -
CDR3 protein: CASSEQGGQPQHF
CDR3 DNA: TGTGCCAGCAGTGAACAGGGTGGGCAGCCCCAGCATTTT

clone size: -
V gene: TRBV27
J gene: TRBJ1-6
D gene: TRBD1
CDR3 protein: CASSSQGLRDSPLHF
CDR3 DNA: TGTGCCAGCAGCTCACAGGGGTTACGGGATTCACCCCTCCACTTT